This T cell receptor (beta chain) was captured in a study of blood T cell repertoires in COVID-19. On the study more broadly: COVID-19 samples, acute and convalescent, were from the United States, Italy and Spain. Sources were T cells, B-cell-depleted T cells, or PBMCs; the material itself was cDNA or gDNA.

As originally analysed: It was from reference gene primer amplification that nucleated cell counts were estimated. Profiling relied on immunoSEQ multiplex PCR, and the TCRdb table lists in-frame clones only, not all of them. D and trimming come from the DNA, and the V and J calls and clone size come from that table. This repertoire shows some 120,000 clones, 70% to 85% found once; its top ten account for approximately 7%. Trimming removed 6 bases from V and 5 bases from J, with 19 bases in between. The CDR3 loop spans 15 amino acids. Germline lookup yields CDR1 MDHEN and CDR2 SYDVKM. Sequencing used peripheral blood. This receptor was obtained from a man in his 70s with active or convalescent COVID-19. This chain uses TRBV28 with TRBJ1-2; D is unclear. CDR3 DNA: TGTGCCAGCAGCGACGACATGGCCGTTGGGTATGGCTACACCTTC. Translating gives CASSDDMAVGYGYTF.